This TCR beta chain was profiled in a study of OX40 agonist ivuxolimab in advanced cancers. This clone was observed a few times. The germline V and J ends were trimmed by 2 bases and 7 bases, with 8 bases remaining between them. This CDR3 has 13 residues. Per germline, CDR1 SGHNT and CDR2 YENEEA. Profiled with immunoSEQ multiplex PCR; TCRdb holds only in-frame clones, not every one. The sample carries roughly 76,000 clones, around 87% recorded once. This specimen consisted of CD4+ or CD8+ T cells sorted from blood, obtained in a trial of the OX40 agonist ivuxolimab. The chain uses TRBV11-3 and TRBJ2-2, with D perhaps TRBD1 (5 bases). The receptor's source is an adult with an advanced solid tumor such as melanoma, head and neck, liver or kidney cancer. Here the CDR3 reads CASSLRGGGELFF. Written as DNA, the CDR3 is TGTGCCAGCAGCTTAAGGGGTGGCGGGGAGCTGTTTTTT. The full variable domain, completed using reference TRBV11-3 and TRBJ2-2, is EAGVVQSPRYKIIEKKQPVAFWCNPISGHNTLYWYLQNLGQGPELLIRYENEEAVDDSQLPKDRFSAERLKGVDSTLKIQPAELGDSAVYLCASSLRGGGELFFGEGSRLTVL.